One and the same sample provided the 21 T cell receptor beta chains below, sequenced in a study of T-cell reconstitution after alpha-beta-depleted transplantation in children. Construction of the TCRbeta library involved unique molecular identifiers. TCRdb re-called the PCR reads with MiXCR, one entry per CDR3 protein. The sample shows around 240,000 distinct CDR3 sequences, about 9.6% of them seen only once. The starting material was PBMCs from the stem cell graft donor, obtained from the stem cell graft. These TCRs come from a human donor who donated a stem cell graft to a child with SCID.

This clonotype was detected ten times or more. This rearrangement joins TRBV7-2 to TRBJ2-1; TRBD2 might be the D (6 bases). V was shortened by 5 bases and J by 4 bases, with 21 bases between the two germline ends. This CDR3 spans 17 amino acids. Germline assignment: CDR1 SGHTA and CDR2 FQGNSA. The CDR3 loop is CASSSWPPGLTYNEQFF. DNA of the CDR3: TGTGCCAGCAGCAGTTGGCCTCCGGGACTTACGTACAATGAGCAGTTCTTC.

This clonotype was detected a few times. V is TRBV7-3 and J is TRBJ2-2; 7 nucleotides line up with TRBD2. Trimming took 3 bases from V and 1 from J; bases not matched to a gene: 2. The CDR3 loop spans 15 amino acids. Germline CDR1 reads SGHTA; CDR2 reads FQGTGA. In nucleotides, the CDR3 is TGTGCCAGCAGCTTCCGCGGGGGGAACACCGGGGAGCTGTTTTTT. This sequence encodes CASSFRGGNTGELFF.

V and J are TRBV2 and TRBJ2-3, with 7 bases fitting TRBD2. CDR1 and CDR2 from the germline V gene are SNHLY and FYNNEI. The CDR3 contains 15 residues. V lost 6 bases, J lost 2 bases, and 8 bases stayed unmatched. The CDR3 coding sequence is TGTGCCAGCAGCGAAACGGGGGGAGACACAGATACGCAGTATTTT. This encodes CASSETGGDTDTQYF.

This clonotype showed up many times. Here the CDR3 reads CASSNKDRENTQYF. In DNA, the CDR3 is TGTGCCAGCTCCAACAAGGACAGGGAGAATACGCAGTATTTT. The J gene is TRBJ2-3, the V gene TRBV18, with 8 nucleotides matching TRBD1. CDR1 is KGHSH, CDR2 LQKENI, per germline. The CDR3 contains 14 residues. V was clipped by 6 bases and J by 7 bases; unmatched bases: 9.

This clonotype was picked up many times. The chain combines TRBV5-1 with TRBJ2-2; D is unclear. Per germline, CDR1 SGHRS and CDR2 YFSETQ. V gave up 2 bases and J gave up 2 bases, with 7 bases separating them. The CDR3 has 14 residues. The CDR3 DNA follows: TGCGCCAGCAGCTTCGAACCCAACACCGGGGAGCTGTTTTTT. Its translation: CASSFEPNTGELFF.

This clonotype was recorded many times. The chain uses TRBV7-2 and TRBJ1-4, with D perhaps matching TRBD1 (5 bases). The CDR3 totals 15 residues. CDR1 is SGHTA and CDR2 is FQGNSA in the germline V gene. The V end was cut by 5 bases, the J end by 3 bases, with 13 bases between. CDR3 sequence: CASSPRGRANEKLFF. In DNA form, the CDR3 reads TGTGCCAGCAGCCCCCGGGGCAGGGCTAATGAAAAACTGTTTTTT.

In its sample, this clonotype was seen many times. The V gene is TRBV6-5, the J gene TRBJ1-1; a weak D match, TRBD1 (5 bases). Germline lookup yields CDR1 MNHEY and CDR2 SVGAGI. The CDR3 is 12 residues long. Trimming removed 6 bases at V and 5 bases at J, with 10 bases between. CDR3: CASSPGLTEAFF. The CDR3 DNA reads TGTGCCAGCAGCCCAGGGCTGACTGAAGCTTTCTTT.

This clonotype was detected many times. The V and J genes are TRBV29-1 and TRBJ1-2; D is unresolved. With 5 bases removed from V and 2 bases from J, the gap between germline ends came to 9 bases. Germline V CDR1 and CDR2: SQVTM, ANQGSEA. The CDR3 runs to 12 residues. CDR3 protein: CSVPDGNYGYTF. The CDR3 DNA is TGCAGCGTTCCTGACGGGAACTATGGCTACACCTTC. Looking up the rest from reference TRBV29-1 and TRBJ1-2 gives the full variable domain: SAVISQKPSRDICQRGTSLTIQCQVDSQVTMMFWYRQQPGQSLTLIATANQGSEATYESGFVIDKFPISRPNLTFSTLTVSNMSPEDSSIYLCSVPDGNYGYTFGSGTRLTVV.

Many counts were recorded for this clonotype. The chain is built from TRBV24-1 and TRBJ1-2; D is ambiguous. This CDR3 is 13 amino acids long. V was pared by 10 bases and J by 2 bases, with 13 bases between. The V gene's germline CDR1 is KGHDR and CDR2 SFDVKD. The CDR3 sequence is CATANTPNYGYTF. Written as DNA, the CDR3 is TGTGCCACTGCCAATACCCCCAACTATGGCTACACCTTC.

This clonotype came up a few times. The gene calls are TRBV5-5 and TRBJ2-7; weak D call: TRBD1 (5 bases). CDR3 length: 13 residues. V dropped 3 bases and J dropped 1 base, with 8 bases sitting between them. Germline V gives CDR1 SGHKS, CDR2 YYEKEE (reference sequence). CDR3 nucleotides: TGTGCCAGCAGCTCGGCAGGGTCCTACGAGCAGTACTTC. Translated: CASSSAGSYEQYF. Based on the CDR3 plus reference TRBV5-5 and TRBJ2-7, the full variable domain is DAGVTQSPTHLIKTRGQQVTLRCSPISGHKSVSWYQQVLGQGPQFIFQYYEKEERGRGNFPDRFSARQFPNYSSELNVNALLLGDSALYLCASSSAGSYEQYFGPGTRLTVT.

This clonotype was seen ten or more times. The chain recombines TRBV6-5 with TRBJ2-3, with D possibly TRBD2 on 6 matching bases. Germline V gene data show CDR1 as MNHEY and CDR2 as SVGAGI. The length of the CDR3 is 13 residues. With 4 bases removed from V and 6 bases from J, the gap between germline ends came to 11 bases. The CDR3 DNA sequence: TGTGCCAGCAGTTGGGGGGATGGGGATACGCAGTATTTT. This gives the protein CASSWGDGDTQYF.

This clonotype was found many times. The V and J genes are TRBV7-3 and TRBJ2-3; 8 positions agree with TRBD2. The CDR3 has 12 amino acids. Germline CDR1 and CDR2: SGHTA and FQGTGA. V shed 5 bases and J 11 bases; nucleotides not matched to a gene: 6. For the CDR3, the DNA is TGTGCCAGCAGCCCCGCCGGGGGGGAGCAGTATTTT. Translation: CASSPAGGEQYF.

Ten or more counts support this clonotype. V gene TRBV11-3 combines with J gene TRBJ2-3, with 12 bases fitting TRBD2. Germline CDR1 SGHNT, CDR2 YENEEA. This CDR3 is 18 amino acids long. Losses at the gene ends were 5 bases for V and 0 bases for J; bases not matched to a gene: 9. CDR3 bases: TGTGCCAGCAGCGTACTAGCGGGGGGAATACCAAGCACAGATACGCAGTATTTT. Translated: CASSVLAGGIPSTDTQYF.

This clonotype was counted many times. The chain joins TRBV5-5 to TRBJ2-5, with D possibly being TRBD1 (5 bases). The V end lost 1 base, the J end lost 5 bases, and 24 bases lay between the germline ends. From germline, CDR1 is SGHKS and CDR2 YYEKEE (reference sequence). The CDR3 is made up of 18 amino acids. The CDR3 DNA is TGTGCCAGCAGCTTGTGGCCTCTAGGCCCTCAGGGTCGCGAGACCCAGTACTTC. Translating gives CASSLWPLGPQGRETQYF.

This clonotype was observed at least ten times. This sequence joins TRBV6-1 and TRBJ1-3; D is possibly TRBD1 (5 bases). CDR1 and CDR2 from the germline V gene are MNHNS and SASEGT. With 5 bases removed from V and 5 bases from J, the gap between germline ends came to 19 bases. There are 16 residues in the CDR3. This CDR3 is CASSKTGTKGRNTIYF. DNA of the CDR3: TGTGCCAGCAGTAAAACCGGGACGAAAGGGAGAAACACCATATATTTT.

J is TRBJ2-7 and V is TRBV18; D not resolved. The germline V and J ends were trimmed by 3 bases and 0 bases, with 9 bases remaining between them. The germline V gene has CDR1 KGHSH and CDR2 LQKENI. The CDR3 loop spans 14 amino acids. CDR3 region: CASSPGRRSYEQYF. The CDR3 coding sequence is TGTGCCAGCTCACCCGGCAGGCGCTCCTACGAGCAGTACTTC.

The table lists this clonotype with a few counts. The rearrangement uses TRBV20-1 and TRBJ1-2; 7 bases are shared with TRBD1. CDR1 DFQATT and CDR2 SNEGSKA come from the germline V gene (reference sequence). The V and J ends lost 4 bases and 3 bases, in that order; junction bases with no gene match: 11. The CDR3 covers 15 residues. CDR3 sequence reads: CSAIAYTGVDYGYTF. CDR3 in DNA: TGCAGTGCTATAGCATACACAGGGGTGGACTATGGCTACACCTTC.

The chain employs TRBV29-1 and TRBJ1-3; 7 positions match TRBD1. Looked up from germline, CDR1 is SQVTM and CDR2 is ANQGSEA. The V and J ends lost 7 bases and 2 bases, in that order; junction bases with no gene match: 14. This CDR3 region has 16 residues. CDR3 sequence (DNA): TGCAGCGGCCCTAGATCCGGACAGGCGGCTGGAAACACCATATATTTT. This sequence encodes CSGPRSGQAAGNTIYF.

This clonotype was recorded at least ten times. The chain combines TRBV6-6 with TRBJ1-1, with D unresolved. Per germline, CDR1 MNHNY and CDR2 SVGAGI (reference sequence). The CDR3 is 13 amino acids. The V gene lost 6 bases and the J gene lost 1 base, with 9 bases spanning the gap. The chain's CDR3 is CASSHERNTEAFF. The DNA for the CDR3 is TGTGCCAGCAGCCACGAGAGGAACACTGAAGCTTTCTTT.

Details on this clonotype: A read error may be the cause here, since a much bigger clone is one base away. V usage is TRBV20-1 and J usage is TRBJ1-2; the D is unclear. Looked up from germline, CDR1 is DFQATT and CDR2 is SNEGSKA (reference sequence). CDR3 size: 13 residues. CDR3 sequence (DNA): TGCAGTGCTAGGTCGGGCCGGGAGGATGGCCACACCTTC. This codes for CSARSGREDGHTF.

Ten or more counts support this clonotype. The genes are TRBV9 and TRBJ2-2; TRBD2 matches at 12 bases. Trimming cost V 0 bases and J 3 bases; bases outside gene matches: 3. The CDR3 is 17 amino acids. Germline V CDR1 and CDR2: SGDLS, YYNGEE. CDR3 DNA sequence: TGTGCCAGCAGCGTAGCTAGCGGGGGGGCCGACACCGGGGAGCTGTTTTTT. Amino acids: CASSVASGGADTGELFF. The whole variable domain, filled in from reference TRBV9 and TRBJ2-2, reads DSGVTQTPKHLITATGQRVTLRCSPRSGDLSVYWYQQSLDQGLQFLIQYYNGEERAKGNILERFSAQQFPDLHSELNLSSLELGDSALYFCASSVASGGADTGELFFGEGSRLTVL.